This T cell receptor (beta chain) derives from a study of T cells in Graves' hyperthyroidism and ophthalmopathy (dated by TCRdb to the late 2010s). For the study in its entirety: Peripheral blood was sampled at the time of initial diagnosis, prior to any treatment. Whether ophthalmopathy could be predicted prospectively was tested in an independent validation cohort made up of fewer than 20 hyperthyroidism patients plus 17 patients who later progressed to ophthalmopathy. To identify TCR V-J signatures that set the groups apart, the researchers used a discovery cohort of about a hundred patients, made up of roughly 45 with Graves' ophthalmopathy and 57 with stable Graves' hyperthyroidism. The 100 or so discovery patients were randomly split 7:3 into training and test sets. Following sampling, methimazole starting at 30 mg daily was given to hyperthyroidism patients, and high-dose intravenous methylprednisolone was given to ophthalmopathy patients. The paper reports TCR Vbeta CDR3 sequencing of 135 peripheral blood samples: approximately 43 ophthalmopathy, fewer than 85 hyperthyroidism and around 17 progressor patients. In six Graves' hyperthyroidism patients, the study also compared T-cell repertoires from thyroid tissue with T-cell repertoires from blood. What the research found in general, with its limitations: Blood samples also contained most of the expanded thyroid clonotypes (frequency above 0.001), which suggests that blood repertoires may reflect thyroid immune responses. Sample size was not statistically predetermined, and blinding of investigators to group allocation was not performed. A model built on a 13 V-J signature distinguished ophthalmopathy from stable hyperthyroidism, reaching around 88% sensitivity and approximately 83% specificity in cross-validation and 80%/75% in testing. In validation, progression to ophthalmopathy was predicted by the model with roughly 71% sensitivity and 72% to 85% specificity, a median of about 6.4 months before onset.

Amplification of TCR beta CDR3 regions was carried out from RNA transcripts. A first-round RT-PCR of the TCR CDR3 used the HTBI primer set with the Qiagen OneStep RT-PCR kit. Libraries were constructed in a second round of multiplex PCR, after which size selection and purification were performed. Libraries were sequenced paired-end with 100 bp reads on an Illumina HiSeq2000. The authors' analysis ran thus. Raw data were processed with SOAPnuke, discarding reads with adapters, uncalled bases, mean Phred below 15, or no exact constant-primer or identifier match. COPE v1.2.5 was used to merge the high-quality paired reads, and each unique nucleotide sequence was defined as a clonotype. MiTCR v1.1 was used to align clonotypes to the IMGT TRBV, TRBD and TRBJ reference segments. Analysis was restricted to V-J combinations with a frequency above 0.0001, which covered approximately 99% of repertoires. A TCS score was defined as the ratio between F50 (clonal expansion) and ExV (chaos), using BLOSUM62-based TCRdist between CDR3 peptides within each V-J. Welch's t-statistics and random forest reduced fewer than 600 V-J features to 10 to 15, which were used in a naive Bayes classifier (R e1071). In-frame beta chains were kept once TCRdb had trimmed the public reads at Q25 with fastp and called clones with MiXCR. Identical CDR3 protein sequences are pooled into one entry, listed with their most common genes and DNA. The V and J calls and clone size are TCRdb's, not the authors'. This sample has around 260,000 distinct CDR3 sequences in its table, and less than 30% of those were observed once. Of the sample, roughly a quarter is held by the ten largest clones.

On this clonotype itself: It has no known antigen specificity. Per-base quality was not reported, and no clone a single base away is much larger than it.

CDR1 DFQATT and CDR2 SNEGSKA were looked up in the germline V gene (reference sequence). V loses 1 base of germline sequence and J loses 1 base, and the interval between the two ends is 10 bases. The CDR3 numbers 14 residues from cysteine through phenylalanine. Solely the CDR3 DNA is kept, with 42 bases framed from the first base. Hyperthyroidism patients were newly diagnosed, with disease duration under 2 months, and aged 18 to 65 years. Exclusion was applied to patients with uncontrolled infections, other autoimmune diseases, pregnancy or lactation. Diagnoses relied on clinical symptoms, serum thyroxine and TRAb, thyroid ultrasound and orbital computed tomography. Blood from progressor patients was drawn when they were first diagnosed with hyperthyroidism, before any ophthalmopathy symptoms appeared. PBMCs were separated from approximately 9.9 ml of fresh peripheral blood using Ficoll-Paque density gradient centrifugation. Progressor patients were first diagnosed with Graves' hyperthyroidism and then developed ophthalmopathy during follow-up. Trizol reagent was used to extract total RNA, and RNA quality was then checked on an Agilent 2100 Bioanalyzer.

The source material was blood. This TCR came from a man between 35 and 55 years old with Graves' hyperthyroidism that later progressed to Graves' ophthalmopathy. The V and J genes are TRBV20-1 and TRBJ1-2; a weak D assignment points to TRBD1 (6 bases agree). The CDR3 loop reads CSARGGQFNYGYTF. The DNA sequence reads TGCAGTGCTAGAGGAGGACAGTTTAACTATGGCTACACCTTC.